This T cell receptor beta chain emerged from a study of T cell responses to AZD1222 COVID-19 vaccine. Study conclusions and caveats: Most donors were white British, females outnumbered males, and clonal diversity was possibly underestimated. The repertoires were collected only after the peak T cell response. Two AZD1222 doses significantly raised spike-specific TCR breadth and depth over controls. Reportedly, nearly half the spike-specific TCRs target unmutated variant regions.

This CDR3 contains 14 residues. In germline, CDR1 is LNHDA, CDR2 SQIVND (reference sequence). Trimming left V 3 bases short and J 0 bases short, with 8 bases between. Clones were sequenced by immunoSEQ multiplex PCR, and TCRdb holds only the in-frame ones, with some missing. The sample lists around 160,000 clones, about 89% occurring once. On this clone itself: Its specificity is unknown.

The sequence derives from an adult in good health. The sequencing here drew on peripheral blood, taken on day 0 of MenACWY control vaccination. The rearrangement joins TRBV19 to TRBJ1-1; D is undetermined. The CDR3 loop is CASSMVSLNTEAFF. CDR3 coding DNA: TGTGCCAGTAGTATGGTCTCTCTGAACACTGAAGCTTTCTTT.